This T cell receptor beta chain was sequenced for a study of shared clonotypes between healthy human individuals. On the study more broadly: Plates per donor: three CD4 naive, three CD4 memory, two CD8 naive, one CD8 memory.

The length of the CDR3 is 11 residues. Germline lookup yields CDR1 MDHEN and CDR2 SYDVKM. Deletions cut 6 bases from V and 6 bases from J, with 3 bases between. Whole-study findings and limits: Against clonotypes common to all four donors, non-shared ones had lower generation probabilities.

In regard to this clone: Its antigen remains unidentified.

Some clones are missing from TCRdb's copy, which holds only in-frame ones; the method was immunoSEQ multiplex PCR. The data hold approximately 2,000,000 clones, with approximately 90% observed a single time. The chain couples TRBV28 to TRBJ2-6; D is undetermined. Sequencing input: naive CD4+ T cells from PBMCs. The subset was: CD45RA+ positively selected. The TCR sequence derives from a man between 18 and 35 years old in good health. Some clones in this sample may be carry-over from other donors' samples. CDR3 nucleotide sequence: TGTGCCAGCAGCCCGGCCAACGTCCTGACTTTC. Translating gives CASSPANVLTF.